The clone carrying this T cell receptor (beta chain) was seen many times. The antigen is undetermined. Germline lookup yields CDR1 MGHRA and CDR2 YSYEKL. This CDR3 spans 14 amino acids. The V gene lost 4 bases and the J gene lost 3 bases, with 13 bases spanning the gap. The data originate from a study of identical twins. Study conclusions and caveats: Cross-sectional statistical analysis was relied on for the conclusions, without the same donors being followed.

Each CDR3 protein gets one entry after TCRdb re-called the 5' RACE reads with MiXCR. The table records about 700,000 distinct CDR3 sequences, over 5% of them present only once. This receptor was identified in a man between 18 and 35 years old in good health. The material sequenced was naive T cells sorted from blood. V is TRBV4-1 and J is TRBJ2-7, with D perhaps matching TRBD2 (5 bases). The chain's CDR3 is CASSLDPEGYEQYV. The CDR3 nucleotides read TGCGCCAGCAGCCTTGACCCCGAGGGCTACGAGCAGTACGTC.